The rows below give T cell receptor beta chains drawn from one sample of a study of metastatic and nonmetastatic thyroid tumors. TCRdb reprocessed the PCR reads using MiXCR. The repertoire holds almost 15,000 clones, with 25% to 30% as singletons. Sequenced input: tumor tissue. These receptors were taken from a male donor with papillary thyroid cancer or a benign thyroid nodule (not recorded which). Some clones in this sample may be carry-over from other donors' samples. CDR3s include the opening cysteine and the closing phenylalanine or tryptophan. D genes are given only for firm matches. For some rows the clone size is stated as once, few or many, or as a class when expanded; others skip it.

v_call: TRBV12-3/TRBV12-4; clone_size: -; d_call: -; j_call: TRBJ1-5; cdr3_nt: TGTGCCAGCAGGGCCGGATCTAGCAATCAGCCCCAGCATTTT; cdr3_aa: CASRAGSSNQPQHF
v_call: TRBV28; clone_size: -; d_call: -; j_call: TRBJ2-5; cdr3_nt: TGTGCCAGCAGTTCCCCCCAAGAGACCCAGTACTTC; cdr3_aa: CASSSPQETQYF
v_call: TRBV18; clone_size: once; d_call: -; j_call: TRBJ1-1; cdr3_nt: TGTGCCAGCTCACCGGGGTCCGGGAGGAACACTGAAGCTTTCTTT; cdr3_aa: CASSPGSGRNTEAFF
v_call: TRBV6-4; clone_size: medium-sized; d_call: -; j_call: TRBJ1-6; cdr3_nt: TGTGCCAGCAGTGTACAGGATAATTCACCCCTCCACTTT; cdr3_aa: CASSVQDNSPLHF
v_call: TRBV20-1; clone_size: -; d_call: -; j_call: TRBJ1-2; cdr3_nt: TGCAGTGCTAGAGATGTGACGGGCCAAGACTACACCTTC; cdr3_aa: CSARDVTGQDYTF
v_call: TRBV4-3; clone_size: many; d_call: -; j_call: TRBJ2-2; cdr3_nt: TGCGCCAGCAGCCACGGGTGGCGGGCGGAACCTGACGGGGAGCTGTTTTTT; cdr3_aa: CASSHGWRAEPDGELFF
v_call: TRBV12-3/TRBV12-4; clone_size: -; d_call: -; j_call: TRBJ2-5; cdr3_nt: TGTGCCAGCAGTTTAAGGTCGACTGAAGCGGGGACCCAGTACTTC; cdr3_aa: CASSLRSTEAGTQYF
v_call: TRBV3-1; clone_size: many; d_call: TRBD1; j_call: TRBJ1-2; cdr3_nt: TGTGCCAGCAGCCAAGGAAGGGACAGGGGCTACACCTTC; cdr3_aa: CASSQGRDRGYTF
v_call: TRBV7-9; clone_size: many; d_call: TRBD2; j_call: TRBJ2-1; cdr3_nt: TGTGCCAGCAGCCGTCGGGGGGGCGAATACAATGAGCAGTTCTTC; cdr3_aa: CASSRRGGEYNEQFF
v_call: TRBV19; clone_size: many; d_call: -; j_call: TRBJ1-1; cdr3_nt: TGTGCCAGTAGTATGGGCTGGGGTAGTGCTGAAGCTTTCTTT; cdr3_aa: CASSMGWGSAEAFF
v_call: TRBV24-1; clone_size: few; d_call: -; j_call: TRBJ2-7; cdr3_nt: TGTGCCACCAGTGGCAGCTCCTACGAGCAGTACTTC; cdr3_aa: CATSGSSYEQYF
v_call: TRBV6-1; clone_size: many; d_call: TRBD1; j_call: TRBJ2-4; cdr3_nt: TGTGCCACCCTCGACAGGGCTGGAAACATTCAGTACTTC; cdr3_aa: CATLDRAGNIQYF
v_call: TRBV20-1; clone_size: many; d_call: -; j_call: TRBJ1-1; cdr3_nt: TGCAGTGCTAGAGATATGGGACGGTTGAACACTGAAGCTTTCTTT; cdr3_aa: CSARDMGRLNTEAFF
v_call: TRBV27; clone_size: -; d_call: TRBD1; j_call: TRBJ2-7; cdr3_nt: TGTGCCAGCAGTCCCGGGACAGGTAAAGACTACGAGCAGTACTTC; cdr3_aa: CASSPGTGKDYEQYF
v_call: TRBV20-1; clone_size: many; d_call: TRBD1; j_call: TRBJ2-2; cdr3_nt: TGCAGTGCTAGAGACAGGGGGCAATACACCGGGGAGCTGTTTTTT; cdr3_aa: CSARDRGQYTGELFF
v_call: TRBV20-1; clone_size: -; d_call: -; j_call: TRBJ1-5; cdr3_nt: TGCAGTGCTAGACAGGGCAATCAGCCCCAGCATTTT; cdr3_aa: CSARQGNQPQHF
v_call: TRBV30; clone_size: -; d_call: TRBD1; j_call: TRBJ1-1; cdr3_nt: TGTGCCTGGAACAGGGGGCTGAGTACTGAAGCTTTCTTT; cdr3_aa: CAWNRGLSTEAFF
v_call: TRBV25-1; clone_size: many; d_call: -; j_call: TRBJ2-2; cdr3_nt: TGTGCCAGCAGTGAATATACGGGTACTATCACCGGGGAGCTGTTTTTT; cdr3_aa: CASSEYTGTITGELFF
v_call: TRBV3-1; clone_size: -; d_call: TRBD1; j_call: TRBJ1-2; cdr3_nt: TGTGCCAGTAGAATTGAGGGCAGGGGGCCGGAGGGCTACACCTTC; cdr3_aa: CASRIEGRGPEGYTF
v_call: TRBV10-3; clone_size: many; d_call: -; j_call: TRBJ1-1; cdr3_nt: TGTGCCATCAGTGAGTCCCAGAACGAAGCTTTCTTT; cdr3_aa: CAISESQNEAFF
v_call: TRBV6-1; clone_size: -; d_call: TRBD1; j_call: TRBJ2-1; cdr3_nt: TGTGCCAGCAGCGACCTCCCGGGACAGGAATACAATGAGCAGTTCTTC; cdr3_aa: CASSDLPGQEYNEQFF
v_call: TRBV7-9; clone_size: many; d_call: -; j_call: TRBJ1-2; cdr3_nt: TGTGCCAGCAGCCCCATCGGGGTAGTACACTATGGCTACACCTTC; cdr3_aa: CASSPIGVVHYGYTF
v_call: TRBV13; clone_size: many; d_call: -; j_call: TRBJ1-2; cdr3_nt: TGTGCCAGCAGCTCCTCAATACAGGCTAACTATGGCTACACCTTC; cdr3_aa: CASSSSIQANYGYTF
v_call: TRBV6-1; clone_size: many; d_call: TRBD1; j_call: TRBJ1-4; cdr3_nt: TGTGCCAGCCTCAGGGACAGGGATGAAAAACTGTTTTTT; cdr3_aa: CASLRDRDEKLFF
v_call: TRBV20-1; clone_size: many; d_call: -; j_call: TRBJ1-5; cdr3_nt: TGCAGTGCTAGTGACCTGAGCAATCAGCCCCAGCATTTT; cdr3_aa: CSASDLSNQPQHF
v_call: TRBV11-2; clone_size: many; d_call: -; j_call: TRBJ1-3; cdr3_nt: TGTGCCAGCACCTATGGAGGACATGGCTCTGGAAACACCATATATTTT; cdr3_aa: CASTYGGHGSGNTIYF
v_call: TRBV7-2; clone_size: -; d_call: -; j_call: TRBJ1-4; cdr3_nt: TGTGCCAGCAGCCTAGACTCAGAAAAACTGTTTTTT; cdr3_aa: CASSLDSEKLFF
v_call: TRBV27; clone_size: medium-sized; d_call: -; j_call: TRBJ2-7; cdr3_nt: TGTGCCAGCAGGATGAGCGAGCAGTACTTC; cdr3_aa: CASRMSEQYF
v_call: TRBV4-1; clone_size: medium-sized; d_call: -; j_call: TRBJ2-7; cdr3_nt: TGCGCCAGCAGCCGTCAAGGGTCTTGGGGCGAGCAGTACTTC; cdr3_aa: CASSRQGSWGEQYF
v_call: TRBV2; clone_size: many; d_call: -; j_call: TRBJ2-6; cdr3_nt: TGTGCCAGCAGGGAGGACAGCTATTTCTCTGGGGCCAACGTCCTGACTTTC; cdr3_aa: CASREDSYFSGANVLTF
v_call: TRBV24-1; clone_size: medium-sized; d_call: TRBD2; j_call: TRBJ2-1; cdr3_nt: TGTGCCACTTCAACTAGCGGGGACTACAATGAGCAGTTCTTC; cdr3_aa: CATSTSGDYNEQFF
v_call: TRBV6-1; clone_size: many; d_call: -; j_call: TRBJ2-1; cdr3_nt: TGTGCCAGCGCCTTAGGGTACAATGAGCAGTTCTTC; cdr3_aa: CASALGYNEQFF
v_call: TRBV28; clone_size: -; d_call: -; j_call: TRBJ1-6; cdr3_nt: TGTGCCAGCAGTCTGACAGTGAATTCACCCCTCCACTTT; cdr3_aa: CASSLTVNSPLHF
v_call: TRBV6-1; clone_size: -; d_call: -; j_call: TRBJ1-2; cdr3_nt: TGTGCCAGCAGCCCTGATTTGTGGGGGGATGGCTACACCTTC; cdr3_aa: CASSPDLWGDGYTF
v_call: TRBV2; clone_size: many; d_call: -; j_call: TRBJ2-3; cdr3_nt: TGTGCCAGCAGTTTTACTAGTAGGGGGTATTTT; cdr3_aa: CASSFTSRGYF
v_call: TRBV27; clone_size: -; d_call: TRBD2; j_call: TRBJ2-7; cdr3_nt: TGTGCCAGCTCCCTAGCGGAGGACTACGAGCAGTACTTC; cdr3_aa: CASSLAEDYEQYF
v_call: TRBV6-5; clone_size: medium-sized; d_call: TRBD2; j_call: TRBJ2-7; cdr3_nt: TGTGCCAGCAGTTACTCGGCTAGCGGAGGTTACGAGCAGTACTTC; cdr3_aa: CASSYSASGGYEQYF
v_call: TRBV13; clone_size: -; d_call: TRBD1; j_call: TRBJ2-4; cdr3_nt: TGTTACAGCACCAGACAGGGCAAAAACATTCAGTACTTC; cdr3_aa: CYSTRQGKNIQYF
v_call: TRBV12-3/TRBV12-4; clone_size: medium-sized; d_call: TRBD2; j_call: TRBJ2-1; cdr3_nt: TGTGCCAGCAGTCCCATAACTAGCGGGGGTGTTGAGCAGTTCTTC; cdr3_aa: CASSPITSGGVEQFF
v_call: TRBV5-8; clone_size: many; d_call: -; j_call: TRBJ2-7; cdr3_nt: TGTGCCAGCAGAGCCTACGAGCAGTACTTC; cdr3_aa: CASRAYEQYF
v_call: TRBV20-1; clone_size: -; d_call: -; j_call: TRBJ1-3; cdr3_nt: TGCAGTGCTCGGGACGGAAGAAACACCATATATTTT; cdr3_aa: CSARDGRNTIYF
v_call: TRBV10-3; clone_size: many; d_call: TRBD2; j_call: TRBJ2-1; cdr3_nt: TGTGCCATCAGTGATTTGGGGGAGGGAAGGGGACACAATGAGCAGTTCTTC; cdr3_aa: CAISDLGEGRGHNEQFF